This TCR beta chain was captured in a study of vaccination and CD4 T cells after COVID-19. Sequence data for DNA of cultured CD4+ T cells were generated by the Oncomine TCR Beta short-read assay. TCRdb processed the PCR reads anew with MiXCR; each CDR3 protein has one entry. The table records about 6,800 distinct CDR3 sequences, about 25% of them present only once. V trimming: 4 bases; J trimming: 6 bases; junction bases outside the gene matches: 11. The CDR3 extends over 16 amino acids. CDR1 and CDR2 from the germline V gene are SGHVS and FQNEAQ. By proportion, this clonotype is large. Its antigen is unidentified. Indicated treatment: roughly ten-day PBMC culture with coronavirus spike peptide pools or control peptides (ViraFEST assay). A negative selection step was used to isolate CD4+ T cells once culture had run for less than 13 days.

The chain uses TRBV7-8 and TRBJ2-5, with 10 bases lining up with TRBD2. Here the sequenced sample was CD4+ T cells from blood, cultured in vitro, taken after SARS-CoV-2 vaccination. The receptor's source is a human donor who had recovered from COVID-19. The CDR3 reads CASSSILAGSVKTQYF. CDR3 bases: TGTGCCAGCAGCTCAATACTAGCGGGATCTGTGAAGACCCAGTACTTC. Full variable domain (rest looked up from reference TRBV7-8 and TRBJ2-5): GAGVSQSPRYKVAKRGQDVALRCDPISGHVSLFWYQQALGQGPEFLTYFQNEAQLDKSGLPSDRFFAERPEGSVSTLKIQRTQQEDSAVYLCASSSILAGSVKTQYFGPGTRLLVL.